Below, one T cell receptor beta chain is given with its context. Compared with germline, one end of the junction differs, possibly owing to a read error. In the same sample, other DNA sequences code for this CDR3. These data are taken from a study of metastatic and nonmetastatic thyroid tumors. TCRdb re-analyzed the PCR reads through MiXCR. The sample has approximately 40,000 clones, more than 25% seen once; the top ten hold nearly 10%. Thyroid surgery was performed in patients who had received no treatment beforehand. Germline CDR1 is MDHEN and CDR2 is SYDVKM. The CDR3 spans 11 residues. The sequencing sample was made of blood. The rearrangement links TRBV28 to TRBJ2-7, with D possibly matching TRBD1 (6 bases). The receptor comes from a male donor with papillary thyroid cancer or a benign thyroid nodule (not recorded which). Some clones in this sample may be carry-over from other donors' samples. The CDR3 loop reads CASSTQGTGHF. The CDR3 bases are TGTGCCAGCAGTACGCAGGGGACGGGGCACTTC.